The 8 T cell receptor beta chains listed next were all sequenced from one sample in a study of cytomegalovirus exposure and HLA in healthy donors. Libraries were prepared by immunoSEQ multiplex PCR; TCRdb keeps only in-frame clonotypes and omits some of them. The profile shows around 120,000 clones, more than 75% of them singletons. Sequenced: PBMCs. All receptors derive from a woman aged 18-30 years in good health and CMV-seropositive.

The chain employs TRBV19 and TRBJ1-2, with D possibly matching TRBD1 (6 bases). Trimming removed 4 bases from V and 7 bases from J, with 19 bases in between. Looked up from germline, CDR1 is LNHDA and CDR2 is SQIVND (reference sequence). This CDR3 has 15 amino acids. CDR3 nucleotide sequence: TGTGCCAGTAGTAAACCGGGGGGCGCATTTCTTGGCTACACCTTC. It codes for CASSKPGGAFLGYTF.

The chain recombines TRBV2 with TRBJ2-1, with D maybe TRBD1 (5 bases). The germline CDR1 and CDR2 sequences are SNHLY and FYNNEI. This CDR3 has 13 amino acids. V was pared by 9 bases and J by 5 bases, with 14 bases between. CDR3 DNA: TGTGCCAGTAACAGGTTTCAGAACAATGAGCAGTTCTTC. Amino acid sequence: CASNRFQNNEQFF.

V usage is TRBV19 and J usage is TRBJ1-1, with D hard to call. CDR1 and CDR2 (germline): LNHDA, SQIVND (reference sequence). Trimming removed 5 bases from V and 1 base from J, with 11 bases in between. This CDR3 contains 14 residues. CDR3 DNA: TGTGCCAGTAGTGTACAAAATTGGAACACTGAAGCTTTCTTT. It translates to CASSVQNWNTEAFF.

J is TRBJ1-1 and V is TRBV29-1, with D possibly TRBD1 on 5 matching bases. Germline-derived CDR1 and CDR2 are SQVTM and ANQGSEA. Trimming stripped 6 bases from V and 0 bases from J, with 11 bases between. The CDR3 consists of 13 residues. The CDR3 DNA sequence: TGCAGCGTGGCACAGGTCATGAACACTGAAGCTTTCTTT. The encoded protein is CSVAQVMNTEAFF.

The chain joins TRBV7-3 to TRBJ2-2; 8 bases agree with TRBD1. CDR3 length equals 17 residues. Germline loops: CDR1 SGHTA, CDR2 FQGTGA. The V gene end was trimmed by 5 bases and the J gene end by 3 bases; junction bases not matched to a gene: 11. CDR3 sequence (DNA): TGTGCCAGCAGCCTCCGTGAGACAGGGGTTGACACCGGGGAGCTGTTTTTT. Translating it yields CASSLRETGVDTGELFF.

This sequence joins TRBV27 and TRBJ1-1, with 7 nucleotides matching TRBD1. V dropped 6 bases and J dropped 4; count of bases not matched to a gene: 8. The CDR3 is 14 residues long. CDR1 is MNHEY and CDR2 is SMNVEV in the germline V gene (reference sequence). The CDR3 DNA reads TGTGCCAGCAGGGCCCGACAGGGTGGCACTGAAGCTTTCTTT. Amino acids: CASRARQGGTEAFF.

The V and J genes are TRBV11-2 and TRBJ2-7; 8 nucleotides line up with TRBD1. CDR3 length: 16 amino acids. Germline values: CDR1 SGHAT, CDR2 FQNNGV. Trimming cost V 1 base and J 0 bases; bases outside gene matches: 5. CDR3 protein: CASSLATGQASYEQYF. The DNA for the CDR3 is TGTGCCAGCAGCTTAGCTACGGGACAGGCCTCCTACGAGCAGTACTTC.

About this clone itself: The junction differs from germline at one of its ends, possibly a read error. The gene calls are TRBV30 and TRBJ1-2, with a weak D call TRBD1 (6 bases). The CDR3 has 15 residues. Germline CDR1 reads GTSNPN; CDR2 reads SVGIG (reference sequence). CDR3 protein: CAWSAHRVFDYGYAF. The CDR3 DNA sequence: TGTGCCTGGAGTGCCCACAGGGTTTTCGACTATGGCTACGCCTTC.